The clone carrying this TCR beta chain was observed a single time. These data originate in a study of blood T cell repertoires in COVID-19. Study-wide background: From the United States, Italy and Spain came samples of acute and convalescent COVID-19. The cDNA or gDNA used as material had been derived from T cells, B-cell-depleted T cells, or PBMCs.

Authors' processing steps: Estimation of nucleated cell counts was performed using reference gene primer amplification. Method: immunoSEQ multiplex PCR; TCRdb's copy keeps in-frame clones and lacks some. V and J calls and clone size are copied from that table; D and trimming were computed from the DNA. The sample includes around 130,000 clones, 84% of them seen just once. Germline-derived CDR1 and CDR2 are MNHNY and SVGAGI (reference sequence). V dropped 4 bases and J dropped 1; count of bases not matched to a gene: 3. The CDR3 runs to 14 residues. This rearrangement joins TRBV6-6 to TRBJ2-5, with 7 bases identical to TRBD1. The specimen was peripheral blood. This TCR was recovered from a woman aged 25 to 45 who had recovered from COVID-19. The CDR3, as DNA: TGTGCCAGCAGTTTCGACAGGGCCCAAGAGACCCAGTACTTC. The encoded protein is CASSFDRAQETQYF.